Sequencing of this T cell receptor (beta chain) was carried out in a study of cytomegalovirus exposure and HLA in healthy donors. This clone is categorized as medium-sized. Sequencing used immunoSEQ multiplex PCR; TCRdb keeps in-frame clones, though not all of them. The sample shows roughly 52,000 clones, roughly 88% of them seen only once. Per germline, CDR1 SEHNR and CDR2 FQNEAQ (reference sequence). V was shortened by 5 bases and J by 4 bases, with 15 bases between the two germline ends. This CDR3 has 15 amino acids. The sample taken for sequencing was PBMCs. The chain couples TRBV7-9 to TRBJ2-1; D not certain. The receptor was isolated from a young woman in good health and CMV-seronegative. The DNA of the CDR3 is TGTGCCAGCAGCGACGGGTTTGAAATGTACAATGAGCAGTTCTTC. It is translated as CASSDGFEMYNEQFF.